The TCR beta chain described here comes from a study of blood T cell repertoires in COVID-19. This clone appeared once. The protocol was immunoSEQ multiplex PCR, while the TCRdb copy is restricted to in-frame clones and leaves out a portion. The data hold 300,000 or so clones, with 85% to 90% observed a single time. This CDR3 contains 13 residues. Trimming took off 6 bases at V and 3 bases at J, with 9 bases between the two ends. This clonotype was obtained from a man between 65 and 85 years old with acute or convalescent COVID-19. The specimen sequenced was peripheral blood. The chain employs TRBV12-3 or TRBV12-4 and TRBJ1-5; D perhaps matches TRBD1 (6 bases). CDR3 sequence: CASSRDINQPQHF. The CDR3 region has the DNA TGTGCCAGCAGCCGGGACATCAATCAGCCCCAGCATTTT.